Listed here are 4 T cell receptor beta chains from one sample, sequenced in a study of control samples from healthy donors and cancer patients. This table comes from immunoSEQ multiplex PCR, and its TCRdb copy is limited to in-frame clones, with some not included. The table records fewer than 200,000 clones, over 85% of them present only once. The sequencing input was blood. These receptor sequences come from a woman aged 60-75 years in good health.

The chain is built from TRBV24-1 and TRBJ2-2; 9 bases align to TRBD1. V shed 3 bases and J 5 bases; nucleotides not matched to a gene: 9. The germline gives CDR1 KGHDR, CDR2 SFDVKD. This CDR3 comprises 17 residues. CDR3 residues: CATSDRPGQGRTGELFF. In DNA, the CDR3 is TGTGCCACCAGTGATCGGCCGGGACAGGGAAGAACCGGGGAGCTGTTTTTT.

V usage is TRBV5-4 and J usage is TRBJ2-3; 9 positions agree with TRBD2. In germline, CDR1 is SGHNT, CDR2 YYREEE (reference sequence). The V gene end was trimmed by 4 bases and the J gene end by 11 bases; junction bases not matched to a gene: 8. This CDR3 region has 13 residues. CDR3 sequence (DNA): TGTGCCAGCAGCGCCCGCGGGGGGGTCGAGCAGTATTTT. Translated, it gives CASSARGGVEQYF. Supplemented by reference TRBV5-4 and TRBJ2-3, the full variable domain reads ETGVTQSPTHLIKTRGQQVTLRCSSQSGHNTVSWYQQALGQGPQFIFQYYREEENGRGNFPPRFSGLQFPNYSSELNVNALELDDSALYLCASSARGGVEQYFGPGTRLTVL.

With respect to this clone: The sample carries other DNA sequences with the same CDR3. CDR3 DNA sequence: TGTGCCAGCAGCTTCTTGGTGACTGAAGCTTTCTTT. Its translation: CASSFLVTEAFF. The chain carries TRBV5-6 and TRBJ1-1, with no clear D. The CDR3 is made up of 12 amino acids. Between the trimmed V and J ends, which lost 2 bases and 5 bases, there was a span of 7 bases. CDR1 and CDR2 from the germline V gene are SGHDT and YYEEEE.

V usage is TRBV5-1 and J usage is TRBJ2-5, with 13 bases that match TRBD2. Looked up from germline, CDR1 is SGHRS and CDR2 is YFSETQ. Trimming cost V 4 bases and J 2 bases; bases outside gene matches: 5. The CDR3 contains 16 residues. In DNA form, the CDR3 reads TGCGCCAGCAGCCCCGGGACTAGCGGGGAACAAGAGACCCAGTACTTC. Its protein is CASSPGTSGEQETQYF.